These 29 T cell receptor beta chains originate from one sample sequenced in a study of post-analysis software for immune sequencing data. Study results and limitations: In patients, TRBV5-6, TRBV5-1 and TRBV20-1 belonged to five TRBV segments found more frequently than in controls.

No antigen has been assigned to these receptors. Sequencing libraries made from TCR beta cDNA carried unique molecular identifiers. TCRdb fed the PCR reads into MiXCR, producing one record per CDR3 protein. The data hold fewer than 850,000 distinct CDR3 sequences, with roughly 30% observed a single time. The sequencing input was blood. These receptors were collected from a girl aged 10 to 17 with multiple sclerosis.

The chain uses TRBV7-2 and TRBJ2-5; the D gene could be TRBD1 or TRBD2 (5 bases each). V was cut by 4 bases and J by 7 bases, with 19 bases left in between. The CDR3 is 15 amino acids. CDR1 SGHTA and CDR2 FQGNSA come from the germline V gene. This CDR3 is CASSSAGATVGTQYF. The CDR3 DNA follows: TGTGCCAGCAGCTCCGCCGGGGCGACGGTAGGGACCCAGTACTTC.

The rearrangement joins TRBV20-1 to TRBJ2-7; weak D call: TRBD2 (5 bases). The J call may not be correct, given that the DNA end is closer to TRBJ2-5. Germline values: CDR1 DFQATT, CDR2 SNEGSKA (reference sequence). The CDR3 covers 14 residues. The CDR3 is CSALLWGSVETQYF. In nucleotides, the CDR3 is TGCAGTGCTCTACTTTGGGGTAGCGTTGAGACCCAGTACTTC.

The V gene is TRBV6-5, the J gene TRBJ1-2; 7 bases agree with TRBD1. The CDR3 consists of 16 residues. CDR1 and CDR2 (germline): MNHEY, SVGAGI. V was pared by 4 bases and J by 1 base, with 9 bases of the junction left unmatched. DNA for the CDR3: TGTGCCAGCAGTTCCTTAGGAGGGACAGATAACTATGGCTACACCTTC. Its translation is CASSSLGGTDNYGYTF.

This clonotype appeared a single time. The rearrangement links TRBV28 to TRBJ2-2; tentatively, D is TRBD1 (6 bases). Looked up from germline, CDR1 is MDHEN and CDR2 is SYDVKM. Trimming pared 4 bases from V and 0 bases from J, leaving 12 bases between. The CDR3 consists of 16 residues. CDR3 loop: CASSSLGTPNTGELFF. CDR3 bases: TGTGCCAGCAGTTCCCTGGGGACACCGAACACCGGGGAGCTGTTTTTT.

This clonotype was seen only a few times. The rearrangement joins TRBV5-1 to TRBJ2-6, with 7 bases lining up with TRBD1. The V segment lost 4 bases and the J segment 1 base; nucleotides outside the gene matches: 11. CDR3 length: 18 residues. CDR1 is SGHRS, CDR2 YFSETQ, per germline. The CDR3 region is CASSPPGTVLSGANVLTF. For the CDR3, the DNA is TGCGCCAGCAGCCCCCCCGGGACAGTTTTGTCTGGGGCCAACGTCCTGACTTTC.

V is TRBV6-2 or TRBV6-3 and J is TRBJ2-5; D not certain. Germline-derived CDR1 and CDR2 are MNHEY and SVGEGT. This CDR3 contains 14 residues. Trimming stripped 6 bases from V and 1 base from J, with 12 bases between. Here the CDR3 reads CASSPAYGQETQYF. CDR3 bases: TGTGCCAGCAGCCCTGCTTACGGCCAAGAGACCCAGTACTTC.

This clonotype has only a few counts. The gene calls are TRBV20-1 and TRBJ2-3; D not certain. V lost 1 base and J 4 bases, leaving 15 bases between the germline ends. The germline V gene has CDR1 DFQATT and CDR2 SNEGSKA (reference sequence). The CDR3 covers 15 residues. The DNA for the CDR3 is TGCAGTGCTAGAGTGGCCACCCACGGCGCAGATACGCAGTATTTT. Residues: CSARVATHGADTQYF.

The sample holds a few counts of this clonotype. The chain uses TRBV5-5 and TRBJ2-2; D is unresolved. The CDR3 runs 15 residues. Between the trimmed V and J ends, which lost 1 base and 3 bases, there was a span of 10 bases. Germline CDR1 and CDR2: SGHKS and YYEKEE (reference sequence). CDR3 bases: TGTGCCAGCAGCTTGTCCCCGGCCTACACCGGGGAGCTGTTTTTT. This sequence encodes CASSLSPAYTGELFF. The full variable domain, rest sourced from reference TRBV5-5 and TRBJ2-2, is DAGVTQSPTHLIKTRGQQVTLRCSPISGHKSVSWYQQVLGQGPQFIFQYYEKEERGRGNFPDRFSARQFPNYSSELNVNALLLGDSALYLCASSLSPAYTGELFFGEGSRLTVL.

The chain combines TRBV12-3 or TRBV12-4 with TRBJ2-1, with 7 bases matching TRBD2. J lost 8 bases, V lost 7 bases, and 11 bases had no gene match. The CDR3 is 14 amino acids. CDR3 sequence: CASTLMGGSHEQFF. The CDR3 coding sequence is TGTGCCAGCACCCTGATGGGGGGGAGCCATGAGCAGTTCTTC.

This clonotype appeared a few times. For the CDR3, the DNA is TGTGCCAGCAGTAGGGGCGGACAGAGCAATCAGCCCCAGCATTTT. Translating gives CASSRGGQSNQPQHF. The rearrangement joins TRBV12-3 or TRBV12-4 to TRBJ1-5; perhaps TRBD1 as D (6 bases). Trimming removed 5 bases from V and 1 base from J, with 12 bases in between. The CDR3 has 15 residues.

The rearrangement joins TRBV27 to TRBJ2-1; the match to TRBD1 covers 8 bases. Germline V gene sequence: CDR1 MNHEY, CDR2 SMNVEV (reference sequence). CDR3 length: 16 residues. Trimming took 5 bases from V and 8 from J; bases not matched to a gene: 14. CDR3 nucleotide sequence: TGTGCCAGCAGTCCAATAGAAAGGACAGGGAACGATGAGCAGTTCTTC. Translation: CASSPIERTGNDEQFF.

This clonotype was seen repeatedly, ten times or more. This chain connects TRBV12-3 or TRBV12-4 to TRBJ2-7; 8 bases map to TRBD1. The length of the CDR3 is 12 residues. Trimming cost V 8 bases and J 6 bases; bases outside gene matches: 6. The CDR3 DNA is TGTGCCAGCGGCGGACAGGGAGCCGAGCAGTACTTC. Its protein is CASGGQGAEQYF.

The CDR3 DNA reads TGTGCCAGCAGCGTATCTGTCCTAACTGAAGCTTTCTTT. Translated, it gives CASSVSVLTEAFF. The rearrangement links TRBV9 to TRBJ1-1; D is ambiguous. The V end lost 1 base, the J end lost 5 bases, and 9 bases lay between the germline ends. Germline-derived CDR1 and CDR2 are SGDLS and YYNGEE. The CDR3 spans 13 residues. Together with reference TRBV9 and TRBJ1-1, the CDR3 gives the full variable domain: DSGVTQTPKHLITATGQRVTLRCSPRSGDLSVYWYQQSLDQGLQFLIQYYNGEERAKGNILERFSAQQFPDLHSELNLSSLELGDSALYFCASSVSVLTEAFFGQGTRLTVV.

The genes are TRBV20-1 and TRBJ2-7; the D gene is possibly TRBD2 (5 bases). The CDR3 length is 13 residues. Trimming stripped 6 bases from V and 3 bases from J, with 15 bases between. CDR1 is DFQATT, CDR2 SNEGSKA, per germline (reference sequence). CDR3 region: CSATASAGYEQYF. The CDR3 DNA is TGCAGTGCCACGGCCTCGGCGGGCTACGAGCAGTACTTC.

The chain links TRBV7-9 to TRBJ2-7; D unclear. Germline CDR1 SEHNR, CDR2 FQNEAQ (reference sequence). V gave up 5 bases and J gave up 3 bases, with 14 bases separating them. CDR3 length: 14 residues. CDR3 sequence (DNA): TGTGCCAGCAGCGGCCGGACGGACCTCTACGAGCAGTACTTC. It is translated as CASSGRTDLYEQYF.

This sequence joins TRBV6-6 and TRBJ1-2; D unclear. Germline CDR1 MNHNY, CDR2 SVGAGI (reference sequence). Trimming took off 0 bases at V and 4 bases at J, with 6 bases between the two ends. This CDR3 has 13 residues. The CDR3 coding sequence is TGTGCCAGCAGTTACTCCGGCGCCTATGGCTACACCTTC. It codes for CASSYSGAYGYTF.

The rearrangement uses TRBV28 and TRBJ2-5; D is perhaps TRBD1 (6 bases). The CDR3 has 15 residues. Germline lookup yields CDR1 MDHEN and CDR2 SYDVKM. Trimming took 4 bases from V and 5 from J, leaving 17 bases between them. The CDR3 sequence: CASSSLSGGVETQYF. DNA for the CDR3: TGTGCCAGCAGTTCCCTCAGTGGGGGCGTGGAGACCCAGTACTTC.

V is TRBV9 and J is TRBJ1-2; D remains unclear. Germline CDR1 is SGDLS and CDR2 is YYNGEE. The CDR3 contains 10 residues. The V end lost 6 bases, the J end lost 2 bases, and 2 bases lay between the germline ends. CDR3: CASKNYGYTF. CDR3 in DNA: TGTGCCAGCAAAAACTATGGCTACACCTTC.

This clonotype showed up just a few times. The chain couples TRBV20-1 to TRBJ2-1; TRBD2 matches at 14 bases. The V gene's germline CDR1 is DFQATT and CDR2 SNEGSKA (reference sequence). This CDR3 is built from 16 residues. J lost 7 bases, V lost 3 bases, and 8 bases had no gene match. This CDR3 is CSASSPGLAGVNEQFF. The CDR3 nucleotides read TGCAGTGCTAGCTCTCCGGGACTAGCGGGAGTAAATGAGCAGTTCTTC.

This chain joins TRBV7-2 and TRBJ1-5, with D perhaps matching TRBD1 (5 bases). Germline CDR1 SGHTA, CDR2 FQGNSA. The CDR3 has 13 residues. V gave up 4 bases and J gave up 9 bases, with 13 bases separating them. CDR3 sequence: CASSSDLGGPQHF. The CDR3 DNA sequence: TGTGCCAGCAGCTCGGACCTGGGGGGGCCCCAGCATTTT.

For this clonotype: No conserved phenylalanine or tryptophan is present at the end of the CDR3, so a read error is the likely explanation. The genes are TRBV5-1 and TRBJ2-5; TRBD1 might be the D (5 bases). V gave up 1 base and J gave up 1 base, with 11 bases separating them. Germline V lookup: CDR1 SGHRS, CDR2 YFSETQ. This CDR3 region has 15 residues. CDR3 in DNA: TGCGCCAGCAGCTTGAGCAGGGCTGCCCAAGAGACCCAGTACTGC. Translation gives CASSLSRAAQETQYC.

In its sample, this clonotype was seen many times. CDR3 in DNA: TGTGCCAGCAGCTTGTCCAGGGTAGAGACCCAGTACTTC. Residues: CASSLSRVETQYF. V is TRBV7-2 and J is TRBJ2-5, with D perhaps matching TRBD1 (5 bases). Trimming shortened V by 3 bases and J by 4 bases, and 9 bases separated the two germline ends. Germline CDR1 is SGHTA and CDR2 is FQGNSA. This CDR3 is built from 13 residues.

This clonotype was counted a few times. The V gene is TRBV5-1, the J gene TRBJ2-1, with TRBD2 identical over 7 bases. Germline CDR1 SGHRS, CDR2 YFSETQ. The CDR3 is 18 amino acids. J gave up 2 bases and V 0 bases, and 11 bases lay outside the gene matches. The CDR3 bases are TGCGCCAGCAGCTTGGGACCTAGCGGTCCGAGTACCTACAATGAGCAGTTCTTC. Translated, it gives CASSLGPSGPSTYNEQFF. Full variable domain (rest looked up from reference TRBV5-1 and TRBJ2-1): KAGVTQTPRYLIKTRGQQVTLSCSPISGHRSVSWYQQTPGQGLQFLFEYFSETQRNKGNFPGRFSGRQFSNSRSEMNVSTLELGDSALYLCASSLGPSGPSTYNEQFFGPGTRLTVL.

This clonotype was detected only a few times. The genes are TRBV20-1 and TRBJ1-4, with TRBD1 as a possible D gene (5 bases). Germline V gene sequence: CDR1 DFQATT, CDR2 SNEGSKA (reference sequence). V shed 5 bases and J shed 5 bases, with 15 bases lying between them. This CDR3 comprises 14 residues. CDR3 protein: CSARNLGRNEKLFF. CDR3 sequence (DNA): TGCAGTGCTCGCAACCTGGGACGGAATGAAAAACTGTTTTTT.

V gene TRBV29-1 combines with J gene TRBJ1-1; 8 nucleotides align to TRBD1. Germline V gene lookup returns CDR1 SQVTM and CDR2 ANQGSEA. The CDR3 consists of 13 residues. V trimming: 6 bases; J trimming: 6 bases; junction bases outside the gene matches: 9. The CDR3 reads CSVGTGAYAEAFF. CDR3 DNA sequence: TGCAGCGTCGGGACAGGCGCCTACGCTGAAGCTTTCTTT.

The chain employs TRBV12-3 or TRBV12-4 and TRBJ2-5; D perhaps matches TRBD2 (6 bases). The CDR3 is 15 residues long. The V end was cut by 7 bases, the J end by 2 bases, with 17 bases between. This CDR3 is CASTSALGRQETQYF. The CDR3 nucleotides read TGTGCCAGCACCTCGGCTTTGGGGAGGCAAGAGACCCAGTACTTC.

This clonotype was found once. This rearrangement joins TRBV9 to TRBJ1-3; 9 nucleotides align to TRBD1. V lost 4 bases, J lost 3 bases, and 8 bases stayed unmatched. The length of the CDR3 is 16 residues. The germline V gene encodes CDR1 SGDLS and CDR2 YYNGEE. CDR3 sequence: CASSRYLTGGGNTIYF. CDR3 coding DNA: TGTGCCAGCAGCCGGTACCTGACAGGGGGTGGAAACACCATATATTTT.

This clonotype was seen a few times. The genes are TRBV4-1 and TRBJ2-3; D perhaps matches TRBD1 (6 bases). The CDR3 runs to 17 residues. Trimming took off 0 bases at V and 0 bases at J, with 13 bases between the two ends. Germline assignment: CDR1 MGHRA and CDR2 YSYEKL. CDR3 sequence (DNA): TGCGCCAGCAGCCAAGATAGTCGAGGGGGAAGCACAGATACGCAGTATTTT. Encoded protein: CASSQDSRGGSTDTQYF.

The J gene is TRBJ2-4, the V gene TRBV7-9; 7 nucleotides align to TRBD1. Judging by the DNA end, TRBJ2-7 fits better; the J call may be wrong. CDR1 is SEHNR and CDR2 is FQNEAQ in the germline V gene (reference sequence). The CDR3 spans 14 residues. DNA for the CDR3: TGTGCCAGCAGCCTCGGACAGGTTTACTACGAGCAGTACTTC. This codes for CASSLGQVYYEQYF.